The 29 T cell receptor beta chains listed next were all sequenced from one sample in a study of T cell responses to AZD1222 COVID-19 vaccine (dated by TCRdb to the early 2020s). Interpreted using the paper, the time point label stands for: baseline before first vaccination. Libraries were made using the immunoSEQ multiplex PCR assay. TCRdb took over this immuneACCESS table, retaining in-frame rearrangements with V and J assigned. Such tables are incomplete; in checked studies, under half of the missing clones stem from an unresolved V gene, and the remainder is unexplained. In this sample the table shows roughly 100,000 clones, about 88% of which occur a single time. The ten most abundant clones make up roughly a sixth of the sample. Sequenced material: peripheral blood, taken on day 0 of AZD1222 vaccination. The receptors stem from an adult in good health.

CDR3 amino acids: CASSSGDHKTGELFF. CDR3 nucleotide sequence: TGTGCCAGCAGCTCAGGGGACCACAAAACCGGGGAGCTGTTTTTT. J is TRBJ2-2 and V is TRBV9, with a tentative D call TRBD1 (6 bases). Trimming shortened V by 4 bases and J by 5 bases, and 15 bases separated the two germline ends. The germline V gene encodes CDR1 SGDLS and CDR2 YYNGEE. This CDR3 has 15 residues.

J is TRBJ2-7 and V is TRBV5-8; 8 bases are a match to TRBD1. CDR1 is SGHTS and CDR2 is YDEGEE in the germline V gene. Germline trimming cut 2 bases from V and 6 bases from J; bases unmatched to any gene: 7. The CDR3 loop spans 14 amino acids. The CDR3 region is CASSFTGQDREQYF. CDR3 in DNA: TGTGCCAGCAGCTTTACGGGACAGGATCGCGAGCAGTACTTC.

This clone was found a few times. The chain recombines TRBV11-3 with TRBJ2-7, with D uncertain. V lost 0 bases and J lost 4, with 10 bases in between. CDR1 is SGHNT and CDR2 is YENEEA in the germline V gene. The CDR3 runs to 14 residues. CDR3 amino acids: CASSLDGRDYEQYF. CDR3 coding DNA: TGTGCCAGCAGCTTAGATGGAAGGGATTACGAGCAGTACTTC.

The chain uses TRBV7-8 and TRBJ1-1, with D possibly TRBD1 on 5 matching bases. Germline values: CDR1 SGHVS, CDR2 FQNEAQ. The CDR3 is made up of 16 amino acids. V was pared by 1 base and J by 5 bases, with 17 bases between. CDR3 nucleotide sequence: TGTGCCAGCAGCTTAGTCCGCAGCGGGGGTCCGACTGAAGCTTTCTTT. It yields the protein CASSLVRSGGPTEAFF.

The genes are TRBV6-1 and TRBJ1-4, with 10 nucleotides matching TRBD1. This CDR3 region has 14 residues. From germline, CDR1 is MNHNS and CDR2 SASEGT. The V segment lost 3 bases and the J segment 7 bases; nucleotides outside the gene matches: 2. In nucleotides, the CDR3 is TGTGCCAGCAGTGATGACAGGGGGCGTGAAAAACTGTTTTTT. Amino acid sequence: CASSDDRGREKLFF.

The CDR3 coding sequence is TGCGCCAGCAGCTCGAACAGGGGGCGCGGGTTATATGGCTACACCTTC. This gives the protein CASSSNRGRGLYGYTF. The chain couples TRBV5-1 to TRBJ1-2; 9 nucleotides match TRBD1. This CDR3 has 16 residues. Losses at the gene ends were 3 bases for V and 5 bases for J; bases not matched to a gene: 11. Germline V lookup: CDR1 SGHRS, CDR2 YFSETQ.

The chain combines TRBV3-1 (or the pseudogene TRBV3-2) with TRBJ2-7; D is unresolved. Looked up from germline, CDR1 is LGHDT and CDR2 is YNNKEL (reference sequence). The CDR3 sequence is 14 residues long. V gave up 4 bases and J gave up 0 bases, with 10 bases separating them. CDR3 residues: CASSRGPGSYEQYF. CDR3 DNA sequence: TGTGCCAGCAGCCGCGGACCGGGCTCCTACGAGCAGTACTTC.

The CDR3 DNA reads TGTGCCATCAGCATCGACGGGAACACTGAAGCTTTCTTT. Translated, it gives CAISIDGNTEAFF. The J gene is TRBJ1-1, the V gene TRBV10-3; D unresolved. The CDR3 is 13 amino acids. Germline loops: CDR1 ENHRY, CDR2 SYGVKD. V dropped 6 bases and J dropped 1 base, with 9 bases sitting between them.

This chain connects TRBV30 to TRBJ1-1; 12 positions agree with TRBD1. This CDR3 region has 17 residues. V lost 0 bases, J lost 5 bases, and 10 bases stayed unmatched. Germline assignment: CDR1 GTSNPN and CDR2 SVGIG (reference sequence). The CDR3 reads CAWSVWDRGRERTEAFF. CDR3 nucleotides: TGTGCCTGGAGTGTCTGGGACAGGGGGCGCGAGAGAACTGAAGCTTTCTTT.

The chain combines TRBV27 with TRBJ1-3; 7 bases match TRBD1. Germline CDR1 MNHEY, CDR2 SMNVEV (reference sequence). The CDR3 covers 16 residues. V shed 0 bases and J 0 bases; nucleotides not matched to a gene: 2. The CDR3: CASSLSGQHSGNTIYF. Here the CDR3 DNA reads TGTGCCAGCAGTTTATCGGGACAGCACTCTGGAAACACCATATATTTT.

The CDR3 loop is CAISSGTGGAYEQYF. In DNA form, the CDR3 reads TGTGCCATCAGCTCCGGGACAGGGGGAGCCTACGAGCAGTACTTC. The J gene is TRBJ2-7, the V gene TRBV10-3; 11 nucleotides line up with TRBD1. V was clipped by 6 bases and J by 2 bases; unmatched bases: 6. CDR3 length: 15 amino acids. Germline V gives CDR1 ENHRY, CDR2 SYGVKD.

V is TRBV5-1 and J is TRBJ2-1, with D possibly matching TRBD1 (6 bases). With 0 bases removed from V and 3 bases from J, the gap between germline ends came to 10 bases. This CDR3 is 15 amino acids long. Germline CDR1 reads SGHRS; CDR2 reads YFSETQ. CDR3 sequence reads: CASSLALDSYNEQFF. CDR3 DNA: TGCGCCAGCAGCTTGGCCTTGGACAGCTACAATGAGCAGTTCTTC. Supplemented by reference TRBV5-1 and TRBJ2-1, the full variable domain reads KAGVTQTPRYLIKTRGQQVTLSCSPISGHRSVSWYQQTPGQGLQFLFEYFSETQRNKGNFPGRFSGRQFSNSRSEMNVSTLELGDSALYLCASSLALDSYNEQFFGPGTRLTVL.

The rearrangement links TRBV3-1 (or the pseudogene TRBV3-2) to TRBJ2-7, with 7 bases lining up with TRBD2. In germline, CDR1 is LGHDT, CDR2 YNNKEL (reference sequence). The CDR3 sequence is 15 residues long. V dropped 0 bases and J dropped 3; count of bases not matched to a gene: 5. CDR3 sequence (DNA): TGTGCCAGCAGCCAAGATCGGGAGGTTCGCTACGAGCAGTACTTC. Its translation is CASSQDREVRYEQYF.

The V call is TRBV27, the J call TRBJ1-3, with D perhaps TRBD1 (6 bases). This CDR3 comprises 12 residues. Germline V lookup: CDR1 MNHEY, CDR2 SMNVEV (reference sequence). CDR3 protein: CASRGSGNTIYF. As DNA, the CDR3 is TGTGCTTCCAGGGGATCTGGAAACACCATATATTTT.

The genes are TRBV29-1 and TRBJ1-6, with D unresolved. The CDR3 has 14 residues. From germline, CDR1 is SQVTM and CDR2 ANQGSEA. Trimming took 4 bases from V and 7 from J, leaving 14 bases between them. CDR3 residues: CSVVRQVINSPLHF. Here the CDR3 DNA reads TGCAGCGTTGTGCGGCAGGTAATAAATTCACCCCTCCACTTT.

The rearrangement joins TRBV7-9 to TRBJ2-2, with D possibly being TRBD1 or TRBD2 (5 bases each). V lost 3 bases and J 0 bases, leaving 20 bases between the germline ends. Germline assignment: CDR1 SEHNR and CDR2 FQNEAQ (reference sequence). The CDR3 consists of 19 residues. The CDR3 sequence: CASSLPLRGPETNTGELFF. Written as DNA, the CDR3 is TGTGCCAGCAGCTTGCCTCTCCGGGGCCCAGAAACGAACACCGGGGAGCTGTTTTTT.

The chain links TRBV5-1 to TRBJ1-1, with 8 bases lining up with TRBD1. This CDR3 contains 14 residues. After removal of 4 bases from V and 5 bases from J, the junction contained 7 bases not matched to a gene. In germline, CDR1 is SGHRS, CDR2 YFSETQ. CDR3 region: CASSEGQGWTEAFF. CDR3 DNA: TGCGCCAGCAGCGAAGGACAGGGTTGGACTGAAGCTTTCTTT.

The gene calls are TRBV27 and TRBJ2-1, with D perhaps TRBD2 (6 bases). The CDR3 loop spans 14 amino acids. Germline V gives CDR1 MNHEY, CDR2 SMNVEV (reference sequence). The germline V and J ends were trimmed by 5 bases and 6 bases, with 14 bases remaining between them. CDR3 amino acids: CASSLGGRINEQFF. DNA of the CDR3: TGTGCCAGCAGTCTAGGAGGGCGCATCAATGAGCAGTTCTTC.

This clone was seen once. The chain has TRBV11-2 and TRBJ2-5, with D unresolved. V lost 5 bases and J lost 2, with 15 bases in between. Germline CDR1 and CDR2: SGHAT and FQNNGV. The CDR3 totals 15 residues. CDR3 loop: CASSPFWHNQETQYF. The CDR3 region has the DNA TGTGCCAGCAGCCCCTTCTGGCATAATCAAGAGACCCAGTACTTC.

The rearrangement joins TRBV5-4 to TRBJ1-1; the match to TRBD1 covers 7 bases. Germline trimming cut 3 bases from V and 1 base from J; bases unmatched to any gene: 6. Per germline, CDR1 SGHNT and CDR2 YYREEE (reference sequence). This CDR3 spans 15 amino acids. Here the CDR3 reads CASSSTWTGNTEAFF. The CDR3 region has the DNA TGTGCCAGCAGCTCCACCTGGACAGGGAACACTGAAGCTTTCTTT.

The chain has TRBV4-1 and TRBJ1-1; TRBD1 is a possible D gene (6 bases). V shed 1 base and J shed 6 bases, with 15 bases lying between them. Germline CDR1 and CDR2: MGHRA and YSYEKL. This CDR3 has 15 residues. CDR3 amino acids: CASSQVHRVSAEAFF. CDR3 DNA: TGCGCCAGCAGCCAAGTTCACAGGGTTTCCGCTGAAGCTTTCTTT.

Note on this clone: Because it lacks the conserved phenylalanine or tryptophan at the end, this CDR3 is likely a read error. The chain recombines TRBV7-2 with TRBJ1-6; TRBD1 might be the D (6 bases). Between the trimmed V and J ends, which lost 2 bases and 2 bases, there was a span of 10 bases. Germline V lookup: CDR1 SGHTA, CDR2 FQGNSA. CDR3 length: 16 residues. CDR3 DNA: TGTGCCAGCAGCTTACAGGGGAGCGCCTATAATTCACCCCTCCACCTT. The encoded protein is CASSLQGSAYNSPLHL.

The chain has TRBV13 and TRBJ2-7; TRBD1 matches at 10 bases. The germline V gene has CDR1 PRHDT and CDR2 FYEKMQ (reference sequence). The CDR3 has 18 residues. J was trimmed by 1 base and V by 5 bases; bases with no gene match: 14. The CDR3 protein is CASSTPLSRTGGSYEQYF. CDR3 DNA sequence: TGTGCCAGCAGCACCCCACTTTCAAGGACAGGGGGGTCCTACGAGCAGTACTTC.

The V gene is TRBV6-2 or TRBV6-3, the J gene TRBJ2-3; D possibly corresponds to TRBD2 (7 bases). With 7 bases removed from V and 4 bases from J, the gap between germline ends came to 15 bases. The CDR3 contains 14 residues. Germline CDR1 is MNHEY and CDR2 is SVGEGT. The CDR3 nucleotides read TGTGCCAGCACCCCGGGGGGCCTATCAGATACGCAGTATTTT. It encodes CASTPGGLSDTQYF.

The DNA for the CDR3 is TGTGCCAGCACCCAGGGACAGGGGAACACTGAAGCTTTCTTT. Translation: CASTQGQGNTEAFF. The chain is built from TRBV7-9 and TRBJ1-1, with TRBD1 matching 9 bases. V shed 7 bases, J shed 1 base, and the junction held 4 bases outside the gene matches. Germline CDR1 and CDR2: SEHNR and FQNEAQ (reference sequence). This CDR3 has 14 amino acids.

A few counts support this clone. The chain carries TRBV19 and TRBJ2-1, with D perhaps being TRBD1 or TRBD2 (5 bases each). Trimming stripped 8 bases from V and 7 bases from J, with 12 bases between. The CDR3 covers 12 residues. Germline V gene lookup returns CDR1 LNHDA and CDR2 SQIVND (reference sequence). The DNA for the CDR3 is TGTGCCAGTGGGACCCGAGGGAATGAGCAGTTCTTC. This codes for CASGTRGNEQFF.

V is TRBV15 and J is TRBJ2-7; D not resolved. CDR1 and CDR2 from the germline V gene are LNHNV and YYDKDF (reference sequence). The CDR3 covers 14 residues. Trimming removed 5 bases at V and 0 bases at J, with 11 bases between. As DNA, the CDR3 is TGTGCCACCAGCCACCTTCAGCCCTCCTACGAGCAGTACTTC. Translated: CATSHLQPSYEQYF.

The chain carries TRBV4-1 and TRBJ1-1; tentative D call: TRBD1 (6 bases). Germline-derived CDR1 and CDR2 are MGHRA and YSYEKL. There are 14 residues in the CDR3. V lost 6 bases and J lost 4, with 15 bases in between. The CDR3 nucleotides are TGCGCCAGCAGACTTGGGGGCTACGGCACTGAAGCTTTCTTT. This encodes CASRLGGYGTEAFF.

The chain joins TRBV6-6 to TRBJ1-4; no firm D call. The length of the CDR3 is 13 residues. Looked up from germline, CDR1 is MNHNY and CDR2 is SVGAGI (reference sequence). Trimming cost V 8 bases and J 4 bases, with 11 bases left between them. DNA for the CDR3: TGTGCCAGCGTAGGACGGATTAATGAAAAACTGTTTTTT. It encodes CASVGRINEKLFF.